This is a list of T cell receptor beta chains from one sample in a study of blood T cell repertoires in COVID-19. Clones were read by immunoSEQ multiplex PCR, and TCRdb kept only the in-frame ones, dropping some. The sample contains around 270,000 clones, 88% of which appear only once. Sequencing used peripheral blood. The source is a man between 60 and 75 years old who had recovered from COVID-19. CDR3s include the opening cysteine and the closing phenylalanine or tryptophan. The D gene is left open where the match is weak. Only some rows state a clone size, as once, few, many or a class for expanded clones.

j_gene	d_gene	abundance	v_gene	CDR3aa	CDR3nt
TRBJ2-7	.	.	TRBV5-1	CASSRGAPSYEQYF	TGCGCCAGCAGTCGGGGGGCACCGTCCTACGAGCAGTACTTC
TRBJ1-1	.	.	TRBV2	CASRTRGSEAFF	TGTGCCAGCAGAACCAGGGGCTCTGAAGCTTTCTTT
TRBJ2-7	TRBD1	.	TRBV18	CASSPSGTGGGGAYEQYF	TGTGCCAGCTCACCGAGTGGGACAGGGGGCGGAGGGGCCTACGAGCAGTACTTC
TRBJ2-2	TRBD2	.	TRBV12-5	CASVSGVNTGELFF	TGTGCTAGTGTCAGCGGGGTTAACACCGGGGAGCTGTTTTTT
TRBJ1-6	.	.	TRBV11-2	CASSPPAGGNSPLHF	TGTGCCAGCAGCCCCCCGGCGGGGGGTAATTCACCCCTCCACTTT
TRBJ1-6	.	.	TRBV20-1	CSASLPGGGNSPLHF	TGCAGTGCTAGTCTTCCGGGGGGGGGAAATTCACCCCTCCACTTT
TRBJ2-3	.	.	TRBV5-1	CASSLGQGVDTQYF	TGCGCCAGCAGCTTGGGGCAGGGTGTAGATACGCAGTATTTT
TRBJ1-2	.	.	TRBV3-1/TRBV3-2	CASSQALGGYTF	TGTGCCAGCAGCCAAGCCCTGGGCGGCTACACCTTC
TRBJ2-3	TRBD2	.	TRBV5-1	CASSLERGGTDTQYF	TGCGCCAGCAGCTTGGAGCGGGGGGGCACAGATACGCAGTATTTT
TRBJ2-7	.	.	TRBV6-5	CATALKVGAYEQYF	TGTGCCACCGCTTTGAAGGTGGGGGCTTACGAGCAGTACTTC
TRBJ2-1	TRBD1	.	TRBV5-4	CASSYDRGREFF	TGTGCCAGCAGTTATGACAGGGGCCGAGAGTTCTTC
TRBJ1-2	TRBD1	once	TRBV5-1	CASSLGRGQGAHGYTF	TGCGCCAGCAGCTTGGGCCGAGGACAGGGGGCACATGGCTACACCTTC
TRBJ1-2	.	.	TRBV6-1	CASSPIREAYGYTF	TGTGCCAGCAGCCCCATTCGAGAGGCCTATGGCTACACCTTC
TRBJ2-7	TRBD2	.	TRBV27	CASSPGEGTSGDWDEQYF	TGTGCCAGCAGTCCCGGGGAAGGGACTAGCGGGGACTGGGACGAGCAGTACTTC
TRBJ1-2	.	.	TRBV19	CASMMSGFSTAYGYTF	TGTGCCAGTATGATGTCAGGGTTTTCTACCGCCTATGGCTACACCTTC
TRBJ1-5	TRBD1	.	TRBV18	CASSPPGTAPVGNQPQHF	TGTGCCAGCTCACCACCCGGGACAGCCCCCGTGGGCAATCAGCCCCAGCATTTT
TRBJ2-3	.	once	TRBV27	CASSPYTDTQYF	TGTGCCAGCAGCCCTTACACAGATACGCAGTATTTT
TRBJ2-1	TRBD2	.	TRBV13	CASSLGGGANNEQFF	TGTGCCAGCAGCTTAGGCGGGGGGGCCAATAATGAGCAGTTCTTC
TRBJ2-1	TRBD2	.	TRBV5-6	CASSFAGTSRTYNEQFF	TGTGCCAGCAGCTTCGCCGGGACTAGCCGAACCTACAATGAGCAGTTCTTC
TRBJ2-3	TRBD1	.	TRBV19	CASSKTGAQYF	TGTGCCAGTAGTAAGACAGGGGCGCAGTATTTT
TRBJ1-6	TRBD1	.	TRBV7-9	CASSLAGTGINSPLHF	TGTGCCAGCAGCTTAGCTGGGACAGGGATTAATTCACCCCTCCACTTT
TRBJ1-1	.	once	TRBV7-3	CASSLSGFMNTEAFF	TGTGCCAGCAGCTTATCAGGATTCATGAACACTGAAGCTTTCTTT
TRBJ2-2	.	.	TRBV5-6	CASSPRQIQNTGELFF	TGTGCCAGCAGCCCTAGGCAGATTCAGAACACCGGGGAGCTGTTTTTT
TRBJ2-1	TRBD1	.	TRBV7-9	CASSLGWTGTGDEQFF	TGTGCCAGCAGCTTAGGTTGGACAGGGACCGGAGATGAGCAGTTCTTC
TRBJ2-4	.	.	TRBV19	CASSLSVTGDIQYF	TGTGCCAGTAGTCTTTCGGTCACCGGTGACATTCAGTACTTC
TRBJ2-7	.	.	TRBV7-2	CASSLGGQYEQYF	TGTGCCAGCAGCTTGGGGGGGCAGTACGAGCAGTACTTC
TRBJ2-7	TRBD2	.	TRBV3-1/TRBV3-2	CASSREIPGLAAREQYF	TGTGCCAGCAGCCGTGAAATTCCGGGACTAGCGGCGAGGGAGCAGTACTTC
TRBJ1-2	TRBD1	.	TRBV7-9	CASSSTGPDRGWYGYTF	TGTGCCAGCAGCTCCACGGGTCCAGACAGGGGGTGGTATGGCTACACCTTC
TRBJ2-5	TRBD2	.	TRBV18	CASSSGLAETQYF	TGTGCCAGCTCTTCAGGACTAGCTGAGACCCAGTACTTC
TRBJ2-3	.	few	TRBV5-1	CASSNRRTLRTDTQYF	TGCGCCAGCAGTAACAGGAGAACCCTGCGGACAGATACGCAGTATTTT
TRBJ1-1	TRBD1	once	TRBV29-1	CSVVGGQGAISPEAFF	TGCAGCGTTGTAGGGGGCCAGGGGGCCATATCTCCTGAAGCTTTCTTT
TRBJ2-7	TRBD1	few	TRBV29-1	CSVEGGAGGTYEQYF	TGCAGCGTTGAAGGTGGGGCAGGGGGTACCTACGAGCAGTACTTC
TRBJ1-1	.	few	TRBV19	CASTPKVGGRALNTEAFF	TGTGCCAGTACCCCTAAGGTTGGGGGCAGGGCTCTGAACACTGAAGCTTTCTTT
TRBJ1-6	.	.	TRBV3-1/TRBV3-2	CASSPAGNSPLHF	TGTGCCAGCAGCCCGGCGGGTAATTCACCCCTCCACTTT
TRBJ1-6	TRBD1	once	TRBV18	CASSPPQGEVWNSPLHF	TGTGCCAGCTCACCACCACAGGGGGAAGTTTGGAATTCACCCCTCCACTTT
TRBJ2-2	.	.	TRBV20-1	CSADYRQELFF	TGCAGTGCTGATTATCGACAGGAGCTGTTTTTT
TRBJ2-4	.	.	TRBV5-4	CASSFWQSPNIQYF	TGTGCCAGCAGCTTTTGGCAGTCCCCGAACATTCAGTACTTC
TRBJ1-2	.	.	TRBV9	CASSVSTELNYGYTF	TGTGCCAGCAGCGTTTCGACAGAACTTAACTATGGCTACACCTTC
TRBJ1-1	TRBD1	.	TRBV18	CASQKEQGALDTEAFF	TGTGCCAGCCAGAAGGAGCAGGGGGCCTTAGACACTGAAGCTTTCTTT
TRBJ1-1	TRBD1	.	TRBV7-2	CASSSRTGGGGGLDTEAFF	TGTGCCAGCAGCTCCCGGACAGGGGGCGGGGGGGGCTTGGACACTGAAGCTTTCTTT
TRBJ2-7	TRBD1	.	TRBV18	CASSHETGTVSYEQYF	TGTGCCAGCTCACACGAGACCGGGACAGTTTCCTACGAGCAGTACTTC
TRBJ2-5	.	.	TRBV27	CASSLSRGQETQYF	TGTGCCAGCAGTTTATCAAGGGGCCAAGAGACCCAGTACTTC
TRBJ2-7	TRBD2	.	TRBV3-1/TRBV3-2	CASATSGGSRVEQYF	TGTGCCAGCGCAACTAGCGGGGGGTCCCGCGTGGAGCAGTACTTC